Here is one T cell receptor (beta chain) with its context. Losses at the gene ends were 5 bases for V and 0 bases for J; bases not matched to a gene: 13. CDR1 is MNHNS and CDR2 is SASEGT in the germline V gene. CDR3 length: 17 amino acids. This specimen belongs to a study of CD8 T cells in Susac syndrome. RNA totalling about 0.5 to 1 ug underwent reverse transcription with random hexamers. TCRdb recomputed calls from the immunoSEQ multiplex PCR reads with MiXCR, one row per CDR3 protein. The data contain approximately 130,000 distinct CDR3 sequences, around 94% of them singletons. Controls matched for age and sex were healthy donors. TEMRA cells were FACS-enriched, unlike CD8+ and CD4+ T cells, which were negatively isolated.

The J gene is TRBJ2-7, the V gene TRBV6-1; TRBD1 matches 7 bases. The specimen was CD4+ T cells from PBMCs. The origin of this receptor is a human donor in good health. The CDR3 protein is CASSRPTTGFNSYEQYF. In nucleotides, the CDR3 is TGTGCCAGCAGTCGGCCCACGACAGGGTTCAACTCCTACGAGCAGTACTTC.